The clone carrying this TCR beta chain was seen ten or more times. Antigen unknown. The data belong to a study of T-cell memory formation after mild COVID-19. The length of the CDR3 is 14 residues. Germline V gene data show CDR1 as SEHNR and CDR2 as FQNEAQ (reference sequence). V dropped 3 bases and J dropped 1 base, with 6 bases sitting between them. TCRdb fed the 5' RACE reads into MiXCR, producing one record per CDR3 protein. This sample has some 300,000 distinct CDR3 sequences; roughly 19% occur once, and the top ten carry around 20%. Notes on the study in general: A subset of responding clones appeared in pre-infection memory, suggesting cross-reactive memory joined.

J is TRBJ2-2 and V is TRBV7-9; weak D call: TRBD2 (5 bases). This receptor was obtained from a man aged 18-30 years who had mild COVID-19 (a few samples of this study predate the infection). Cell type and time point are not known. Sequencing used PBMCs or a T cell subset sorted from them (not recorded which). CDR3 sequence: CASSFAGNTGELFF. CDR3 sequence (DNA): TGTGCCAGCAGCTTCGCGGGGAACACCGGGGAGCTGTTTTTT.